This T cell receptor beta chain was recovered during a study of blood T cell repertoires in COVID-19. Looked up from germline, CDR1 is DFQATT and CDR2 is SNEGSKA (reference sequence). The CDR3 consists of 11 residues. V was pared by 5 bases and J by 8 bases, with 5 bases of the junction left unmatched. In the study's own analysis: Estimation of nucleated cell counts was performed using reference gene primer amplification. Only in-frame clones appear in the TCRdb table, and some are missing; sequencing was by immunoSEQ multiplex PCR. D and trimming were read from the DNA, whereas the V and J calls and clone size are those reported in that table. Found here are about 120,000 clones, more than 60% of them singletons; the top ten hold under 3%.

This TCR derives from a man between 65 and 80 years old with acute or convalescent COVID-19. Sequencing input: peripheral blood. V usage is TRBV20-1 and J usage is TRBJ1-2; 7 nucleotides match TRBD1. CDR3 in amino acids: CSAGTGVGYTF. In DNA, the CDR3 is TGCAGTGCTGGTACAGGGGTCGGCTACACCTTC.